This T cell receptor beta chain was sequenced in a study of control samples from healthy donors and cancer patients. Sequencing was performed with immunoSEQ multiplex PCR; in TCRdb, only in-frame clones are kept and a portion is missing. Counted here are 65,000 to 100,000 clones, about nine tenths occurring once; the ten biggest clones make up 17%. V was shortened by 7 bases and J by 7 bases, with 14 bases between the two germline ends. The CDR3 is 13 residues long. This sequence originates from a man aged 50 to 60 in good health. The chain couples TRBV12-3 or TRBV12-4 to TRBJ2-1; the D gene is possibly TRBD2 (7 bases). Material: blood. Here the CDR3 DNA reads TGTGCCAGCATGGGGGGGGCCGGTAATGAGCAGTTCTTC. The encoded protein is CASMGGAGNEQFF.